The source of this T cell receptor beta chain is a study of PD-L1 blockade in urothelial cancer. Assay used: immunoSEQ multiplex PCR; TCRdb lists only in-frame clones, some missing. In the table there are 40,000 to 55,000 clones, about 88% of which are singletons. Time point denoted: peripheral blood 6 weeks after treatment start. Regarding this clone: The sample holds other DNA sequences that translate to the same CDR3.

This material consisted of PBMCs, taken around atezolizumab (anti-PD-L1) treatment. The receptor comes from a man in his sixties with urothelial cancer.

In DNA form, the CDR3 reads TGTGCCAGCAGCTCCGGGACATCCTACGAGCAGTACTTC. This encodes CASSSGTSYEQYF. The chain uses TRBV11-2 and TRBJ2-7; TRBD1 might be the D (6 bases). The CDR3 is 13 residues long. The germline V and J ends were trimmed by 4 bases and 1 base, with 8 bases remaining between them. Germline V lookup: CDR1 SGHAT, CDR2 FQNNGV.